This passage covers 14 T cell receptor beta chains from one sample sequenced in a study of regulatory T cells in long-lasting Graves disease. Time point: newly diagnosed GD, antithyroid drugs for less than 3 months. The TCR library used RNA extracted from PBMCs. The TCR beta library used iRepertoire HTBI primers with Arm-PCR amplification of CDR3. TCRdb reprocessed the multiplex PCR reads with MiXCR, giving one entry per CDR3 protein. The sample records under 250,000 distinct CDR3 sequences, around 20% being singletons. The source was peripheral blood mononuclear cells (PBMCs), collected at new diagnosis, from a patient treated with antithyroid drugs. Receptors were obtained from a female donor with Graves disease.

The V gene is TRBV12-3 or TRBV12-4, the J gene TRBJ1-1; D not resolved. The CDR3 is 16 amino acids. The V end lost 3 bases, the J end lost 0 bases, and 14 bases lay between the germline ends. The CDR3, as DNA: TGTGCCAGCAGTTTCGGGTTCAGGACCGTGAACACTGAAGCTTTCTTT. It translates to CASSFGFRTVNTEAFF.

This clonotype has a count of ten or more. Its ends do not fully match the called genes, so a read error is possible. V is TRBV4-1 and J is TRBJ2-3, with D uncertain. The germline CDR1 and CDR2 sequences are MGHRA and YSYEKL. This CDR3 region has 12 residues. The CDR3 region has the DNA TGTGCCAGCACGGGTAGCACAGATACGCAGTATTTT. Translating it yields CASTGSTDTQYF.

There are many counts of this clonotype. The chain couples TRBV2 to TRBJ2-1; D is unclear. Germline CDR1 and CDR2: SNHLY and FYNNEI. The length of the CDR3 is 14 residues. V lost 8 bases to trimming and J lost 6 bases, with 17 bases between them. The CDR3 is CASEKASWSNEQFF. The CDR3 nucleotides are TGTGCCAGCGAGAAGGCTAGTTGGTCCAATGAGCAGTTCTTC.

This clonotype was seen at least ten times. This sequence joins TRBV20-1 and TRBJ2-4, with 8 bases identical to TRBD1. Germline V gene sequence: CDR1 DFQATT, CDR2 SNEGSKA (reference sequence). The CDR3 sequence is 15 residues long. Unmatched junction bases numbered 10, after V lost 4 bases and J lost 5 bases. CDR3 sequence (DNA): TGCAGTGCTAAAGACAGGGGTTTTCAGGAAAACATTCAGTACTTC. Residues: CSAKDRGFQENIQYF.

The chain links TRBV19 to TRBJ1-1; TRBD1 agrees at 11 bases. There are 17 residues in the CDR3. Germline V lookup: CDR1 LNHDA, CDR2 SQIVND (reference sequence). The junction had 11 bases not matched to a gene; V was cut back by 5 bases and J by 3 bases. CDR3 DNA: TGTGCCAGTAGTCCAGCCTGGACAGGGGGCTTCGACACTGAAGCTTTCTTT. As protein: CASSPAWTGGFDTEAFF.

This clonotype has a count of ten or more. The rearrangement uses TRBV27 and TRBJ2-7; D uncertain. Germline V gives CDR1 MNHEY, CDR2 SMNVEV (reference sequence). V was pared by 0 bases and J by 6 bases, with 12 bases between. This CDR3 contains 14 residues. For the CDR3, the DNA is TGTGCCAGCAGTTTATCGTTTCAGGTCGGCGAGCAGTACTTC. This translates into CASSLSFQVGEQYF.

This clonotype was observed a handful of times. This chain links TRBV7-3 with TRBJ2-3; TRBD1 matches 9 bases. V lost 6 bases and J lost 8; bases outside the gene matches: 3. The germline V gene encodes CDR1 SGHTA and CDR2 FQGTGA. The CDR3 has 12 amino acids. CDR3: CASRDRGSTQYF. The CDR3, as DNA: TGTGCCAGCAGGGACAGGGGTAGTACGCAGTATTTT.

This clonotype was counted ten times or more. The V call is TRBV7-2, the J call TRBJ2-1, with 8 bases aligning to TRBD2. From germline, CDR1 is SGHTA and CDR2 FQGNSA. The CDR3 covers 15 residues. V gave up 7 bases and J gave up 3 bases; unmatched junction bases: 8. Here the CDR3 reads CASTPSGGGYNEQFF. The CDR3 DNA is TGTGCCAGCACCCCTTCCGGGGGGGGCTACAATGAGCAGTTCTTC.

This clonotype has at least ten counts. The V and J genes are TRBV5-1 and TRBJ2-3; D is uncertain. The V gene's germline CDR1 is SGHRS and CDR2 YFSETQ. V was trimmed by 0 bases and J by 0 bases, leaving 8 bases between them. This CDR3 region has 15 residues. CDR3 nucleotide sequence: TGCGCCAGCAGCTTGGACAGTCCTAGCACAGATACGCAGTATTTT. Amino acids: CASSLDSPSTDTQYF.

This clonotype was seen at least ten times. This rearrangement joins TRBV11-1 to TRBJ2-1, with 14 positions matching TRBD2. CDR3 length: 22 amino acids. Germline V gene data show CDR1 as SGHAT and CDR2 as FQDESV (reference sequence). V trimming: 1 base; J trimming: 1 base; junction bases outside the gene matches: 15. DNA for the CDR3: TGTGCCAGCAGCTTAGGAGGGGGACAGAGAAGGACTAGCGGGGGGTCCTACAATGAGCAGTTCTTC. Translated: CASSLGGGQRRTSGGSYNEQFF.

This clonotype was seen repeatedly, ten times or more. The rearrangement uses TRBV12-3 or TRBV12-4 and TRBJ2-1, with a weak D call TRBD2 (6 bases). V lost 3 bases to trimming and J lost 6 bases, with 9 bases between them. The CDR3 totals 13 residues. CDR3 nucleotide sequence: TGTGCCAGCAGTTTCCTGGGGGGCAATGAGCAGTTCTTC. Encoded protein: CASSFLGGNEQFF.

The table lists this clonotype with many counts. V is TRBV2 and J is TRBJ2-3; D is ambiguous. The CDR3 sequence is 14 residues long. Germline CDR1 SNHLY, CDR2 FYNNEI. V lost 6 bases to trimming and J lost 1 base, with 11 bases between them. The CDR3 nucleotides read TGTGCCAGCAGCGCCGTGGCTGGCACAGATACGCAGTATTTT. Translation: CASSAVAGTDTQYF.

As regards this clonotype: This may come from a read error, since a much larger clone is one base off. V gene TRBV20-1 combines with J gene TRBJ2-7; TRBD2 aligns across 14 bases. V gave up 3 bases and J gave up 2 bases; unmatched junction bases: 9. The CDR3 totals 17 residues. Germline V gene data show CDR1 as DFQATT and CDR2 as SNEGSKA (reference sequence). The CDR3 DNA sequence: TGCAGTGCTAGGGGACTAGCGGGAGCGGAGGAGGCCTACGAGCAGTACTTC. It yields the protein CSARGLAGAEEAYEQYF.

This clonotype was seen only a few times. The V gene is TRBV13, the J gene TRBJ2-4, with 7 bases fitting TRBD2. Losses at the gene ends were 0 bases for V and 9 bases for J; bases not matched to a gene: 5. This CDR3 contains 14 residues. Germline V CDR1 and CDR2: PRHDT, FYEKMQ (reference sequence). CDR3 coding DNA: TGTGCCAGCAGCTTAGGGACTAGCAAGAGCATTCAGTACTTC. Protein: CASSLGTSKSIQYF.